Presented here are 25 T cell receptor beta chains from one specimen sequenced in a study of blood T cell repertoires in COVID-19. Method: immunoSEQ multiplex PCR; TCRdb's copy keeps in-frame clones and lacks some. The sample holds roughly 100,000 clones, about 86% seen once. Sequences were obtained from peripheral blood. The receptors shown here come from a woman of 80 years or more with active or convalescent COVID-19.

J is TRBJ2-7 and V is TRBV28, with TRBD1 matching over 9 bases. J lost 1 base, V lost 5 bases, and 6 bases had no gene match. Per germline, CDR1 MDHEN and CDR2 SYDVKM. The CDR3 is made up of 15 amino acids. CDR3 residues: CASSPAGTGSYEQYF. The CDR3 bases are TGTGCCAGCAGTCCGGCAGGGACAGGGTCCTACGAGCAGTACTTC. Combining the CDR3 with reference TRBV28 and TRBJ2-7 gives the whole variable domain DVKVTQSSRYLVKRTGEKVFLECVQDMDHENMFWYRQDPGLGLRLIYFSYDVKMKEKGDIPEGYSVSREKKERFSLILESASTNQTSMYLCASSPAGTGSYEQYFGPGTRLTVT.

This clone has only a few counts. The rearrangement links TRBV12-1 to TRBJ1-4. TRBV12-1 is a pseudogene segment. The CDR3 is made up of 17 amino acids. CDR3 amino acids: CASSPLIRRRLYEKLFF. The CDR3 DNA follows: TGTGCCAGCAGCCCCTTAATCCGTAGGAGGCTTTATGAAAAACTGTTTTTT.

This sequence joins TRBV9 and TRBJ2-7; 9 bases align to TRBD1. CDR3 length: 13 residues. From germline, CDR1 is SGDLS and CDR2 YYNGEE. V trimming: 4 bases; J trimming: 7 bases; junction bases outside the gene matches: 6. CDR3 DNA sequence: TGTGCCAGCAGCCCCGGGACAGGGCGAGAGCAGTACTTC. As protein: CASSPGTGREQYF.

This rearrangement joins TRBV29-1 to TRBJ2-1; 7 bases match TRBD2. With V trimmed by 6 bases and J by 1 base, 9 bases remained unmatched. The germline V gene has CDR1 SQVTM and CDR2 ANQGSEA. The CDR3 has 15 amino acids. DNA for the CDR3: TGCAGCGTCATTTGGCGGGGGATTTCCTACAATGAGCAGTTCTTC. Translation gives CSVIWRGISYNEQFF.

J is TRBJ2-7 and V is TRBV5-1; 8 nucleotides match TRBD2. Germline values: CDR1 SGHRS, CDR2 YFSETQ. V lost 1 base, J lost 2 bases, and 5 bases stayed unmatched. CDR3 length: 15 residues. In DNA form, the CDR3 reads TGCGCCAGCAGCTTGTCAGCGGGAGTAACCTACGAGCAGTACTTC. It specifies CASSLSAGVTYEQYF.

V gene TRBV28 combines with J gene TRBJ1-2; TRBD1 matches at 8 bases. With V trimmed by 6 bases and J by 5 bases, 5 bases remained unmatched. The germline CDR1 and CDR2 sequences are MDHEN and SYDVKM. The CDR3 extends over 13 amino acids. The CDR3 sequence is CASSTGGAYGYTF. The CDR3 region has the DNA TGTGCCAGCAGCACAGGGGGGGCTTATGGCTACACCTTC.

The V call is TRBV15, the J call TRBJ1-1, with unresolved D. Germline assignment: CDR1 LNHNV and CDR2 YYDKDF (reference sequence). V lost 3 bases to trimming and J lost 3 bases, with 14 bases between them. CDR3 size: 15 residues. The CDR3 DNA reads TGTGCCACCAGCAGTCTGACCGGGTATGACACTGAAGCTTTCTTT. This translates into CATSSLTGYDTEAFF.

This chain uses TRBV13 with TRBJ2-5, with 11 bases identical to TRBD2. Germline trimming cut 1 base from V and 4 bases from J; bases unmatched to any gene: 5. The CDR3 is 16 amino acids. Germline V gene data show CDR1 as PRHDT and CDR2 as FYEKMQ (reference sequence). The CDR3 DNA sequence: TGTGCCAGCAGCTTAGTTTTAGCGGGAGGGCCAGAGACCCAGTACTTC. It codes for CASSLVLAGGPETQYF.

This sequence joins TRBV6-1 and TRBJ1-3; D might be TRBD1 (5 bases). The CDR3 runs 14 residues. V lost 3 bases to trimming and J lost 2 bases, with 8 bases between them. Germline CDR1 is MNHNS and CDR2 is SASEGT. The CDR3 loop is CASSESGAGNTIYF. The CDR3 region has the DNA TGTGCCAGCAGTGAGTCGGGGGCTGGAAACACCATATATTTT.

This chain links TRBV29-1 with TRBJ2-7; D gene ambiguous. The CDR3 has 12 residues. CDR1 SQVTM and CDR2 ANQGSEA come from the germline V gene. V lost 5 bases and J 6 bases, leaving 14 bases between the germline ends. The CDR3 DNA follows: TGCAGCGTTCGCGAGATATCGGGCGAGCAGTACTTC. Protein: CSVREISGEQYF.

The chain combines TRBV7-2 with TRBJ1-4, with TRBD1 matching 7 bases. The V and J ends lost 0 bases and 7 bases, in that order; junction bases with no gene match: 17. Per germline, CDR1 SGHTA and CDR2 FQGNSA. This CDR3 is built from 19 residues. CDR3 residues: CASSLAKGGSAGGGEKLFF. As DNA, the CDR3 is TGTGCCAGCAGCTTAGCGAAGGGTGGATCGGCAGGGGGAGGTGAAAAACTGTTTTTT.

A few counts support this clone. V is TRBV2 and J is TRBJ2-3; 7 bases align to TRBD2. The CDR3 has 14 amino acids. Germline CDR1 is SNHLY and CDR2 is FYNNEI. V lost 6 bases, J lost 2 bases, and 5 bases stayed unmatched. CDR3 region: CASSTGTITDTQYF. The CDR3 bases are TGTGCCAGCAGCACCGGGACTATCACAGATACGCAGTATTTT.

V is TRBV7-2 and J is TRBJ1-5; 8 bases are shared with TRBD1. The ends lost 5 bases at V and 7 bases at J; junction bases unmatched: 4. The CDR3 sequence is 13 residues long. Germline V CDR1 and CDR2: SGHTA, FQGNSA. The DNA of the CDR3 is TGTGCCAGCAGCCAGACAGGGGCCCAGCCCCAGCATTTT. This sequence encodes CASSQTGAQPQHF.

The chain recombines TRBV12-3 or TRBV12-4 with TRBJ1-5; a weak D match, TRBD1 (6 bases). V was clipped by 4 bases and J by 7 bases, with 11 bases between them. CDR3 length: 13 residues. Written as DNA, the CDR3 is TGTGCCAGCAGTTCAACAGGGAACCAGCCCCAGCATTTT. This sequence encodes CASSSTGNQPQHF.

This rearrangement joins TRBV19 to TRBJ1-1, with a weak D call TRBD1 (6 bases). Germline CDR1 is LNHDA and CDR2 is SQIVND (reference sequence). Trimming stripped 3 bases from V and 1 base from J, with 6 bases between. This CDR3 spans 13 amino acids. CDR3 in amino acids: CASSMTGNTEAFF. CDR3 sequence (DNA): TGTGCCAGTAGTATGACAGGGAACACTGAAGCTTTCTTT.

The rearrangement uses TRBV9 and TRBJ1-6; D gene unclear. CDR1 is SGDLS, CDR2 YYNGEE, per germline. Trimming pared 3 bases from V and 15 bases from J, leaving 16 bases between. The CDR3 covers 13 residues. The CDR3 here is CASSGPGLEVLHF. The CDR3 DNA follows: TGTGCCAGCAGCGGCCCGGGGTTGGAAGTCCTCCACTTT.

The chain has TRBV28 and TRBJ2-5, with 16 bases fitting TRBD2. With V trimmed by 5 bases and J by 3 bases, 12 bases remained unmatched. Germline V gene sequence: CDR1 MDHEN, CDR2 SYDVKM. The CDR3 is made up of 19 amino acids. Here the CDR3 reads CASSVNPGLAGGPKETQYF. In DNA, the CDR3 is TGTGCCAGCAGTGTTAACCCGGGACTAGCGGGGGGGCCTAAAGAGACCCAGTACTTC.

The rearrangement uses TRBV9 and TRBJ1-6; 7 bases line up with TRBD1. The germline CDR1 and CDR2 sequences are SGDLS and YYNGEE. CDR3 size: 16 residues. J was trimmed by 5 bases and V by 0 bases; bases with no gene match: 5. DNA for the CDR3: TGTGCCAGCAGCGTAGCTCTGGGACAGAATAATTCACCCCTCCACTTT. It is translated as CASSVALGQNNSPLHF.

The V call is TRBV5-8, the J call TRBJ1-2, with D possibly TRBD1 on 5 matching bases. The V end lost 3 bases, the J end lost 8 bases, and 17 bases lay between the germline ends. The length of the CDR3 is 14 residues. Germline V gene sequence: CDR1 SGHTS, CDR2 YDEGEE. The CDR3 sequence is CASSSGRGGYGYTF. CDR3 in DNA: TGTGCCAGCAGCTCCGGGCGGGGCGGGTACGGCTACACCTTC.

The CDR3 loop is CASGRGGHTEAFF. For the CDR3, the DNA is TGTGCCAGCGGCCGGGGGGGGCACACTGAAGCTTTCTTT. The V and J genes are TRBV2 and TRBJ1-1; weak D call: TRBD1 (6 bases). Germline V gives CDR1 SNHLY, CDR2 FYNNEI. CDR3 length: 13 residues. V lost 8 bases, J lost 3 bases, and 13 bases lay in between.

The genes are TRBV6-6 and TRBJ1-1; 8 bases match TRBD1. Per the germline V gene, CDR1 is MNHNY and CDR2 is SVGAGI (reference sequence). The CDR3 length is 15 residues. J lost 1 base, V lost 6 bases, and 7 bases had no gene match. CDR3 coding DNA: TGTGCCAGCAGCCAGACCGGGACAGGGAACACTGAAGCTTTCTTT. This encodes CASSQTGTGNTEAFF.

The gene calls are TRBV30 and TRBJ1-4, with D hard to call. The CDR3 has 15 amino acids. CDR1 and CDR2 (germline): GTSNPN, SVGIG (reference sequence). Trimming left V 2 bases short and J 5 bases short, with 15 bases between. CDR3 coding DNA: TGTGCCTGGAGTTCGTCAGGTAACCCCAATGAAAAACTGTTTTTT. Amino acid sequence: CAWSSSGNPNEKLFF. Drawing the rest from reference TRBV30 and TRBJ1-4, the complete variable domain is SQTIHQWPATLVQPVGSPLSLECTVEGTSNPNLYWYRQAAGRGLQLLFYSVGIGQISSEVPQNLSASRPQDRQFILSSKKLLLSDSGFYLCAWSSSGNPNEKLFFGSGTQLSVL.

The V gene is TRBV12-3 or TRBV12-4, the J gene TRBJ1-5; D gene unclear. The CDR3 contains 12 residues. Trimming took off 5 bases at V and 4 bases at J, with 6 bases between the two ends. In DNA form, the CDR3 reads TGTGCCAGCAGTCCTGTAAATCAGCCCCAGCATTTT. It yields the protein CASSPVNQPQHF.

The V and J genes are TRBV5-1 and TRBJ1-1; 7 nucleotides align to TRBD1. This CDR3 contains 16 residues. CDR1 is SGHRS, CDR2 YFSETQ, per germline. Trimming took 0 bases from V and 2 from J; bases not matched to a gene: 7. CDR3 sequence reads: CASSLAGQGVNTEAFF. Written as DNA, the CDR3 is TGCGCCAGCAGCTTGGCTGGGCAGGGGGTTAACACTGAAGCTTTCTTT.

This rearrangement joins TRBV5-1 to TRBJ2-1, with 7 positions matching TRBD2. The CDR3 has 15 residues. Losses at the gene ends were 4 bases for V and 7 bases for J; bases not matched to a gene: 11. Germline CDR1 and CDR2: SGHRS and YFSETQ. The CDR3 bases are TGCGCCAGCAGCCGTGGACTAGGACTATTAAATGAGCAGTTCTTC. Its translation is CASSRGLGLLNEQFF.